The next 27 T cell receptor beta chains were all read from a single sample in a study of glioma-infiltrating T cells. TCR alpha and beta CDR3 regions were amplified from RNA using iRepertoire nested multiplex PCR. TCRdb re-called the multiplex PCR reads through MiXCR, storing one row per CDR3 protein. The profile covers about 140,000 distinct CDR3 sequences, with about two fifths appearing a single time and around 20% taken by the ten largest. The sequenced sample was glioma tissue, nonneoplastic brain tissue, or PBMCs (not recorded which). Receptor source: a human donor with low-grade glioma or glioblastoma, undergoing nonglioma brain surgery, or in good health (not recorded which).

This clonotype has only a few counts. This chain links TRBV20-1 with TRBJ2-3, with a weak D call TRBD2 (5 bases). Per the germline V gene, CDR1 is DFQATT and CDR2 is SNEGSKA (reference sequence). V was cut by 8 bases and J by 4 bases, with 13 bases left in between. The CDR3 extends over 12 amino acids. The CDR3 region has the DNA TGCAGTTATCCAGCGAGGGCAGATACGCAGTATTTT. Amino acid sequence: CSYPARADTQYF.

As to this clonotype: One base away lies a much larger clone, so this may be a sequencing read error. The chain employs TRBV6-2 or TRBV6-3 and TRBJ1-1; D is unresolved. There are 15 residues in the CDR3. From germline, CDR1 is MNHEY and CDR2 SVGEGT. CDR3 bases: TGTGCCGGCAGTTACTCGAGCGGTGGGATCACTGAAGCTTTCTTT. Amino acids: CAGSYSSGGITEAFF.

CDR3 protein: CSVEDRRTYEQYF. Here the CDR3 DNA reads TGCAGCGTTGAAGATCGTCGCACCTACGAGCAGTACTTC. V usage is TRBV29-1 and J usage is TRBJ2-7, with unresolved D. This CDR3 has 13 residues. The germline V gene encodes CDR1 SQVTM and CDR2 ANQGSEA. Trimming removed 0 bases from V and 2 bases from J, with 8 bases in between.

Details on this clonotype: A much larger clone sits a single nucleotide away, making a read error possible. The chain recombines TRBV7-2 with TRBJ2-3, with no clear D. V was cut by 6 bases and J by 4 bases, with 17 bases left in between. Germline-derived CDR1 and CDR2 are SGHTA and FQGNSA. This CDR3 contains 15 residues. In DNA form, the CDR3 reads TGTGCCAGCAGATTGGTCGCGGAACGTTCAGATACGCAGTATTTT. Its translation is CASRLVAERSDTQYF.

This sequence joins TRBV12-3 or TRBV12-4 and TRBJ2-3; maybe TRBD2 (6 bases). Between the trimmed V and J ends, which lost 8 bases and 1 base, there was a span of 16 bases. The CDR3 sequence is 15 residues long. As DNA, the CDR3 is TGTGCCAGCTGTCTCGACTCGGGAGGCACAGATACGCAGTATTTT. Protein: CASCLDSGGTDTQYF.

This clonotype appeared many times. V and J are TRBV6-2 or TRBV6-3 and TRBJ2-7; 7 bases align to TRBD1. V lost 0 bases and J lost 3; bases outside the gene matches: 2. Germline CDR1 and CDR2: MNHEY and SVGEGT. The CDR3 length is 14 residues. DNA of the CDR3: TGTGCCAGCAGTTACTCGAACAGGGGCTACGAGCAGTACTTC. Protein product: CASSYSNRGYEQYF.

In the case of this clonotype: This may stem from a read error, because a much larger clone lies one nucleotide away. The J gene is TRBJ1-1, the V gene TRBV28; tentative D call: TRBD1 (5 bases). Per the germline V gene, CDR1 is MDHEN and CDR2 is SYDVKM. This CDR3 comprises 14 residues. CDR3 sequence reads: CASTGEGLNTESFF. CDR3 coding DNA: TGTGCCAGCACGGGGGAGGGACTAAACACTGAATCTTTCTTT.

The V and J genes are TRBV7-9 and TRBJ1-2; a weak D match, TRBD1 (6 bases). V was cut by 0 bases and J by 5 bases, with 10 bases left in between. Germline V gene sequence: CDR1 SEHNR, CDR2 FQNEAQ (reference sequence). CDR3 length: 14 amino acids. The DNA of the CDR3 is TGTGCCAGCAGCTTAGCCCTAACAGGGTATGGCTACACCTTC. It is translated as CASSLALTGYGYTF.

Of note for this clonotype: A read error may explain this, as a much larger clone is one base away. The V and J genes are TRBV20-1 and TRBJ1-2; 12 bases fit TRBD1. CDR3 size: 15 residues. Germline CDR1 is DFQATT and CDR2 is SNEGSKA (reference sequence). The CDR3 sequence is CIAPGTGGAVVGYTF. The CDR3 DNA sequence: TGCATTGCTCCAGGGACAGGGGGCGCGGTTGTTGGCTACACCTTC.

This clonotype was detected once. One end of the junction is discordant with germline, which a read error may explain. This rearrangement joins TRBV3-1 to TRBJ2-5; TRBD2 agrees at 10 bases. Per germline, CDR1 LGHDT and CDR2 YNNKEL (reference sequence). This CDR3 is built from 14 residues. DNA of the CDR3: TGTGCCAGCAGCCAAGAAGTTGGGCTAGCGGGGGAGGCCTTC. It codes for CASSQEVGLAGEAF.

Turning to this clonotype: This could be a read error, since a much larger clone is one nucleotide away. The chain recombines TRBV20-1 with TRBJ1-5; a weak D match, TRBD1 (5 bases). The CDR3 runs 17 residues. Per germline, CDR1 DFQATT and CDR2 SNEGSKA (reference sequence). In DNA, the CDR3 is TGCAGTGCTAGCCCGATAGGTCAGGGTTATAGCAATCAGGCCCAGCATTTT. Residues: CSASPIGQGYSNQAQHF.

This clonotype was observed many times. DNA of the CDR3: TGTGCCAGCCTTCCGCGGTGGGCAGAAGATGAGCAGTTCTTC. Residues: CASLPRWAEDEQFF. The chain employs TRBV7-9 and TRBJ2-1; no definite D call. The germline gives CDR1 SEHNR, CDR2 FQNEAQ (reference sequence). The V gene lost 8 bases and the J gene lost 8 bases, with 19 bases spanning the gap. The CDR3 consists of 14 residues. The whole variable domain, filled in from reference TRBV7-9 and TRBJ2-1, reads DTGVSQNPRHKITKRGQNVTFRCDPISEHNRLYWYRQTLGQGPEFLTYFQNEAQLEKSRLLSDRFSAERPKGSFSTLEIQRTEQGDSAMYLCASLPRWAEDEQFFGPGTRLTVL.

On this clonotype itself: One end of the junction fails to match germline, which may point to a read error. The rearrangement links TRBV12-3 or TRBV12-4 to TRBJ2-7, with a weak D call TRBD1 (6 bases). There are 15 residues in the CDR3. Here the CDR3 reads CASSLDRANSYEKYF. DNA of the CDR3: TGTGCCAGCAGTTTAGACAGGGCGAATTCCTACGAGAAGTACTTC.

The chain employs TRBV5-1 and TRBJ2-1; D is unclear. The CDR3 covers 16 residues. Germline CDR1 SGHRS, CDR2 YFSETQ. Trimming removed 0 bases at V and 8 bases at J, with 18 bases between. CDR3 in amino acids: CASSLEQINAPDEQFF. Here the CDR3 DNA reads TGCGCCAGCAGCTTGGAACAGATAAACGCCCCAGATGAGCAGTTCTTC.

The chain uses TRBV2 and TRBJ2-5, with TRBD2 identical over 14 bases. Germline V gene data show CDR1 as SNHLY and CDR2 as FYNNEI. CDR3 length: 17 amino acids. The V segment lost 5 bases and the J segment 4 bases; nucleotides outside the gene matches: 9. CDR3 sequence (DNA): TGTGCCAGCAGTATGGGACTAGCGGGAGCATATTCAGAGACCCAGTACTTC. Translation: CASSMGLAGAYSETQYF. Filled out from reference TRBV2 and TRBJ2-5, the complete variable domain reads EPEVTQTPSHQVTQMGQEVILRCVPISNHLYFYWYRQILGQKVEFLVSFYNNEISEKSEIFDDQFSVERPDGSNFTLKIRSTKLEDSAMYFCASSMGLAGAYSETQYFGPGTRLLVL.

Only a few counts were recorded for this clonotype. The J gene is TRBJ2-5, the V gene TRBV28, with TRBD2 as a possible D gene (6 bases). Trimming shortened V by 6 bases and J by 5 bases, and 13 bases separated the two germline ends. This CDR3 comprises 13 residues. Per germline, CDR1 MDHEN and CDR2 SYDVKM. CDR3 DNA: TGTGCCAGCAGCAGGAGCGGAGGGGAGACCCAGTACTTC. The encoded protein is CASSRSGGETQYF.

This clonotype was seen only a few times. CDR3 bases: TGTGCCATCAGTCGGGACAGCGGTAATTCACCCCTCCACTTT. This gives the protein CAISRDSGNSPLHF. The chain uses TRBV10-3 and TRBJ1-6; TRBD1 matches 7 bases. Germline loops: CDR1 ENHRY, CDR2 SYGVKD. This CDR3 is 14 amino acids long. The trim removed 5 bases at V and 6 bases at J, leaving 4 bases unmatched.

V gene TRBV29-1 combines with J gene TRBJ2-1; 8 nucleotides agree with TRBD1. This CDR3 has 15 residues. Germline V gives CDR1 SQVTM, CDR2 ANQGSEA. The junction had 14 bases not matched to a gene; V was cut back by 7 bases and J by 6 bases. The CDR3 coding sequence is TGCAGCGCTGAGGAACGGGACAGGTCCCCCAATGAGCAGTTCTTC. Its translation: CSAEERDRSPNEQFF.

This rearrangement joins TRBV27 to TRBJ2-7; the match to TRBD1 covers 8 bases. The CDR3 is made up of 16 amino acids. Germline V lookup: CDR1 MNHEY, CDR2 SMNVEV (reference sequence). Trimming at V came to 5 bases and at J to 2 bases, leaving 11 bases not matched to a gene. In nucleotides, the CDR3 is TGTGCCAGCAGTGACGCAGGGGGCACTATTCCCTACGAGCAGTACTTC. It is translated as CASSDAGGTIPYEQYF.

This clonotype has a handful of counts. The chain has TRBV6-5 and TRBJ1-3, with TRBD1 identical over 7 bases. V shed 2 bases, J shed 0 bases, and the junction held 1 base outside the gene matches. The CDR3 length is 15 residues. Germline V gene lookup returns CDR1 MNHEY and CDR2 SVGAGI. The CDR3 protein is CASSYGTVSGNTIYF. The CDR3 coding sequence is TGTGCCAGCAGTTACGGGACAGTCTCTGGAAACACCATATATTTT.

There are a few counts of this clonotype. One junction end disagrees with the germline gene, perhaps due to a read error. V gene TRBV20-1 combines with J gene TRBJ1-6; D ambiguous. Germline lookup yields CDR1 DFQATT and CDR2 SNEGSKA (reference sequence). The CDR3 extends over 14 amino acids. CDR3 loop: CSARERSYNSPLHF. The CDR3 nucleotides read TGCAGTGCCAGAGAGAGGTCCTATAATTCACCCCTCCACTTT.

This chain joins TRBV27 and TRBJ2-7; the D is unclear. Germline CDR1 reads MNHEY; CDR2 reads SMNVEV (reference sequence). This CDR3 comprises 13 residues. V dropped 4 bases and J dropped 5 bases, with 12 bases sitting between them. The CDR3 DNA reads as TGTGCCAGCAGTTCCCTCCGGTGGGACGAGCAGTACTTC. Translating it yields CASSSLRWDEQYF.

The chain joins TRBV20-1 to TRBJ2-5, with a weak D call TRBD2 (7 bases). Trimming removed 3 bases at V and 5 bases at J, with 19 bases between. CDR1 DFQATT and CDR2 SNEGSKA come from the germline V gene (reference sequence). CDR3 length equals 15 residues. Here the CDR3 DNA reads TGCAGTGCTAGTGGGGGGGGGCCGTTGGATGAGACCCAGTACTTC. This encodes CSASGGGPLDETQYF.

The rearrangement links TRBV4-1 to TRBJ1-4; a weak D match, TRBD1 (5 bases). The V gene's germline CDR1 is MGHRA and CDR2 YSYEKL. This CDR3 is 16 amino acids long. V was cut by 0 bases and J by 7 bases, with 15 bases left in between. The CDR3 coding sequence is TGCGCCAGCAGCCAAGATAGCCGGGGCGCAGGTGAAAAACTGTTTTTT. Translation: CASSQDSRGAGEKLFF.

As concerns this clonotype: A much larger clone lies a single base off, so this may be a read error. The chain recombines TRBV15 with TRBJ1-5; D might be TRBD1 (5 bases). CDR1 is LNHNV and CDR2 is YYDKDF in the germline V gene (reference sequence). CDR3 length: 14 amino acids. The CDR3 is CATSREGTNQPQDF. The CDR3, as DNA: TGTGCCACCAGCAGAGAAGGGACCAATCAGCCCCAGGATTTT.

This clonotype has just one count. Compared with germline, one end of the junction differs, possibly owing to a read error. V usage is TRBV4-1 and J usage is TRBJ1-1, with 8 bases aligning to TRBD1. In germline, CDR1 is MGHRA, CDR2 YSYEKL. CDR3 length: 18 residues. The chain's CDR3 is CASRQGLGGRGQGTEAFF. The CDR3 DNA reads TGCGCCAGCAGACAAGGATTGGGCGGCAGGGGGCAAGGCACTGAAGCTTTCTTT.

This clonotype was detected a few times. The V and J genes are TRBV7-3 and TRBJ2-1; 8 nucleotides align to TRBD2. Germline CDR1 and CDR2: SGHTA and FQGTGA. After removal of 5 bases from V and 9 bases from J, the junction contained 15 bases not matched to a gene. The CDR3 is made up of 16 amino acids. Here the CDR3 DNA reads TGTGCCAGCAGCCGTGAAGCGGGAGAAGTATGGGGTGAGCAGTTCTTC. Translated, it gives CASSREAGEVWGEQFF.